This record concerns one T cell receptor beta chain sequence. As yet, its antigen is unknown. A much larger clone is a single base away; this may be a read error. Three pembrolizumab responders had their TCRs sequenced. The entry originates in a study of PD-1 blockade in mismatch repair-deficient tumors. Regarding the study as a whole: Tumor-resident clones, often undetectable pretreatment in blood, expanded then contracted after pembrolizumab.

The germline V gene has CDR1 MNHEY and CDR2 SVGAGI. V was shortened by 5 bases and J by 5 bases, with 7 bases between the two germline ends. The CDR3 is 12 residues long. Using immunoSEQ multiplex PCR, the repertoire was profiled, and TCRdb retains in-frame clones only, with some absent. The sample includes tens of thousands of clones, around 80% of them seen just once. The sample consisted of peripheral blood, taken 44 weeks after starting pembrolizumab. The sequence was obtained from an adult with mismatch repair-deficient cancer. This sequence joins TRBV6-5 and TRBJ2-1; D possibly corresponds to TRBD1 (5 bases). CDR3 coding DNA: TGTGCCAGCAGTCTAGGGGACAATGAGCAGTTCTTC. This sequence encodes CASSLGDNEQFF.